This T cell receptor (beta chain) was profiled in a study of blood T cell repertoires in COVID-19. As for the study in general: The United States, Italy and Spain provided the acute and convalescent COVID-19 samples. T cells, B-cell-depleted T cells, or PBMCs provided the cDNA or gDNA that served as material.

The data were produced by immunoSEQ multiplex PCR, yet TCRdb's version contains in-frame clones alone and is incomplete. The sample lists 120,000 to 150,000 clones; around 84% were seen once. This clone came up a few times. Per germline, CDR1 MGHRA and CDR2 YSYEKL. V gave up 3 bases and J gave up 0 bases; unmatched junction bases: 15. This CDR3 comprises 20 residues. The sample taken for sequencing was peripheral blood. This chain joins TRBV4-1 and TRBJ2-1; 9 nucleotides align to TRBD2. The receptor was derived from a man aged 60 to 75 with active or convalescent COVID-19. CDR3 region: CASSQGPGLAGTSSYNEQFF. In DNA, the CDR3 is TGCGCCAGCAGCCAGGGTCCCGGGCTAGCGGGGACATCCTCCTACAATGAGCAGTTCTTC.